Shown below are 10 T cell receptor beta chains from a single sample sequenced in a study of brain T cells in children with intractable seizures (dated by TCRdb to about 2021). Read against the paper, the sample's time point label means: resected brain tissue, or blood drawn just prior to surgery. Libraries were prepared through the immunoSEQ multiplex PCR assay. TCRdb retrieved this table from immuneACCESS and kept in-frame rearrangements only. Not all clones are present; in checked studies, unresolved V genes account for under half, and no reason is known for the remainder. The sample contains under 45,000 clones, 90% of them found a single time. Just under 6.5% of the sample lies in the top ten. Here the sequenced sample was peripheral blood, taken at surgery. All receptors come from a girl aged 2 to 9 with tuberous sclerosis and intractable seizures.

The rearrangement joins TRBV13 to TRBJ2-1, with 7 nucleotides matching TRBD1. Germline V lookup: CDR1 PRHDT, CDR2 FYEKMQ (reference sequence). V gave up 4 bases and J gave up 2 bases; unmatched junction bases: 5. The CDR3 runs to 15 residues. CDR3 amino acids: CASSSSGTAYNEQFF. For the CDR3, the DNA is TGTGCCAGCAGCTCCTCCGGGACAGCCTACAATGAGCAGTTCTTC.

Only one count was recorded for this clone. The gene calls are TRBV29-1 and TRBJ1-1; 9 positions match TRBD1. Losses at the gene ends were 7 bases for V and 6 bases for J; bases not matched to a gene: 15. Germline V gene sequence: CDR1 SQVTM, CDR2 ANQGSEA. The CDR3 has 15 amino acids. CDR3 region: CSARASQGAIAEAFF. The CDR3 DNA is TGCAGCGCGCGAGCGTCACAGGGGGCTATCGCTGAAGCTTTCTTT.

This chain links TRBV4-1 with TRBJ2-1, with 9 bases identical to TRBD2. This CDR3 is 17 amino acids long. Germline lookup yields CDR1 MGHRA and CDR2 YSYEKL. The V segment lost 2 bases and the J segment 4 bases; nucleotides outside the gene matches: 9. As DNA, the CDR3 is TGCGCCAGCAGCCAAATCATTGTGGCGGGGGGGTACAATGAGCAGTTCTTC. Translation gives CASSQIIVAGGYNEQFF.

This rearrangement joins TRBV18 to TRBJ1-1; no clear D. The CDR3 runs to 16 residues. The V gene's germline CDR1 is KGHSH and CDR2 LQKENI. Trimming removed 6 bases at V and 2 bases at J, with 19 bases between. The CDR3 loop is CASSPVRFGPNTEAFF. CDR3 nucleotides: TGTGCCAGCTCCCCAGTTAGGTTCGGGCCTAACACTGAAGCTTTCTTT.

The CDR3 sequence: CASSRGANTGELFF. The CDR3 DNA reads as TGTGCCAGCAGCCGGGGGGCCAACACCGGGGAGCTGTTTTTT. The chain links TRBV11-2 to TRBJ2-2; D may be TRBD2 (7 bases). Germline CDR1 reads SGHAT; CDR2 reads FQNNGV. V dropped 5 bases and J dropped 2 bases, with 9 bases sitting between them. This CDR3 is built from 14 residues.

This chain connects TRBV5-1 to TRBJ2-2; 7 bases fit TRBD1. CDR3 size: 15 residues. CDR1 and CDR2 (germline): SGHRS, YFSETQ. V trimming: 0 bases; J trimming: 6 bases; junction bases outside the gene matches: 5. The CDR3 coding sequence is TGCGCCAGCAGCTTGGCGGCGACAGGGTCCGGGGAGCTGTTTTTT. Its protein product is CASSLAATGSGELFF.

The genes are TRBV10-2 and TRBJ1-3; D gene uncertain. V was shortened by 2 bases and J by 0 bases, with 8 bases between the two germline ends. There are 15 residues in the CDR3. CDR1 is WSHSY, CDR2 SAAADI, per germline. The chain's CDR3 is CASSEGWSSGNTIYF. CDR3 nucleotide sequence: TGCGCCAGCAGTGAGGGCTGGAGCTCTGGAAACACCATATATTTT.

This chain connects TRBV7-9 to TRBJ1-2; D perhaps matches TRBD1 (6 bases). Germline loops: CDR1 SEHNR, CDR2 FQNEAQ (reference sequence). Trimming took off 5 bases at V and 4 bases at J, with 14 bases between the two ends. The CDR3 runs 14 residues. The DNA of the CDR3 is TGTGCCAGCAGCCCCGGCGGGGGCCTCTATGGCTACACCTTC. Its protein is CASSPGGGLYGYTF.

CDR3 DNA sequence: TGTGCCAGCAGCCGGGGACAGGGGATCGACAATGAGCAGTTCTTC. As protein: CASSRGQGIDNEQFF. The gene calls are TRBV11-1 and TRBJ2-1; 10 nucleotides line up with TRBD1. V trimming: 5 bases; J trimming: 5 bases; junction bases outside the gene matches: 6. Per the germline V gene, CDR1 is SGHAT and CDR2 is FQDESV (reference sequence). This CDR3 contains 15 residues.

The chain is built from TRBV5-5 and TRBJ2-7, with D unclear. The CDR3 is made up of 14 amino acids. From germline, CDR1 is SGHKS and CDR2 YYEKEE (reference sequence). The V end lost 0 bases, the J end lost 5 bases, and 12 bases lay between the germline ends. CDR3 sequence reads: CASSLEGPDDEQYF. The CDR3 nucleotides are TGTGCCAGCAGCTTGGAAGGACCAGACGACGAGCAGTACTTC. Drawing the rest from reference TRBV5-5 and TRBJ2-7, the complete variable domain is DAGVTQSPTHLIKTRGQQVTLRCSPISGHKSVSWYQQVLGQGPQFIFQYYEKEERGRGNFPDRFSARQFPNYSSELNVNALLLGDSALYLCASSLEGPDDEQYFGPGTRLTVT.